The next 10 T cell receptor beta chains were all read from a single sample in a study of blood T cell repertoires in COVID-19. Produced via immunoSEQ multiplex PCR; TCRdb's table is partial and in-frame only. This table holds about 240,000 clones, around 86% found once. Sequenced: peripheral blood. The receptors were sampled from a woman older than 75 with COVID-19, enrolled during active disease.

The rearrangement links TRBV11-2 to TRBJ2-3; 8 bases fit TRBD2. V gave up 5 bases and J gave up 1 base; unmatched junction bases: 5. Germline V gives CDR1 SGHAT, CDR2 FQNNGV. The CDR3 extends over 15 amino acids. Here the CDR3 DNA reads TGTGCCAGCAGCGAACAAGCGGGGGGCACAGATACGCAGTATTTT. It codes for CASSEQAGGTDTQYF.

Only a few counts were recorded for this clone. CDR3 loop: CASSPGGGLNTEAFF. DNA for the CDR3: TGCGCCAGCAGCCCGGGGGGAGGTTTGAACACTGAAGCTTTCTTT. J is TRBJ1-1 and V is TRBV4-3, with a weak D call TRBD1 (5 bases). CDR3 length: 15 amino acids. Germline V gene lookup returns CDR1 LGHNA and CDR2 YSLEER. With 4 bases removed from V and 0 bases from J, the gap between germline ends came to 12 bases.

For the CDR3, the DNA is TGTGCCAGCAGCTCTGGGGGCATGTTCGGGGCCAACGTCCTGACTTTC. Its protein product is CASSSGGMFGANVLTF. V is TRBV27 and J is TRBJ2-6; D perhaps matches TRBD1 (6 bases). The CDR3 length is 16 residues. V was trimmed by 6 bases and J by 4 bases, leaving 16 bases between them. Germline assignment: CDR1 MNHEY and CDR2 SMNVEV (reference sequence).

The chain employs TRBV6-5 and TRBJ1-4; D not resolved. Germline assignment: CDR1 MNHEY and CDR2 SVGAGI. The CDR3 runs to 11 residues. Deletions cut 6 bases from V and 7 bases from J, with 6 bases between. The CDR3 is CASRVGEKLFF. CDR3 coding DNA: TGTGCCAGCAGGGTCGGTGAAAAACTGTTTTTT.

The chain has TRBV2 and TRBJ1-5; TRBD1 might be the D (6 bases). The CDR3 runs to 13 residues. V was trimmed by 6 bases and J by 6 bases, leaving 12 bases between them. CDR1 SNHLY and CDR2 FYNNEI come from the germline V gene. The CDR3 is CASSTGMAQPQHF. Written as DNA, the CDR3 is TGTGCCAGCAGCACAGGGATGGCTCAGCCCCAGCATTTT.

The chain is built from TRBV10-2 and TRBJ2-2; maybe TRBD1 (6 bases). The germline gives CDR1 WSHSY, CDR2 SAAADI. CDR3 length: 14 amino acids. Trimming took 6 bases from V and 2 from J, leaving 10 bases between them. CDR3 DNA: TGCGCCAGCAGAAGGACAGACAACACCGGGGAGCTGTTTTTT. Translating gives CASRRTDNTGELFF.

This clone has a single count. The chain combines TRBV27 with TRBJ2-7, with a tentative D call TRBD1 (5 bases). The germline CDR1 and CDR2 sequences are MNHEY and SMNVEV (reference sequence). Trimming stripped 4 bases from V and 5 bases from J, with 15 bases between. The CDR3 is 14 amino acids. CDR3 DNA: TGTGCCAGCAGTTCCCGGGCCCAGGGCAACGAGCAGTACTTC. Its protein product is CASSSRAQGNEQYF.

The CDR3, as DNA: TGTGCCAGTAGTATGAATCGGAGGAGTGGAAACACCATATATTTT. This gives the protein CASSMNRRSGNTIYF. This chain uses TRBV19 with TRBJ1-3; D is unclear. Per germline, CDR1 LNHDA and CDR2 SQIVND (reference sequence). The CDR3 runs to 15 residues. The ends were cut back, 3 bases at V and 3 bases at J, with 12 bases in the middle.

The genes are TRBV29-1 and TRBJ1-1; 9 bases match TRBD1. Trimming at V came to 7 bases and at J to 4 bases, leaving 7 bases not matched to a gene. The CDR3 is 13 amino acids. Germline CDR1 reads SQVTM; CDR2 reads ANQGSEA. CDR3: CSGQQGASTEAFF. The CDR3 region has the DNA TGCAGCGGTCAACAGGGGGCTAGCACTGAAGCTTTCTTT.

In nucleotides, the CDR3 is TGTGCCAGCTCACCTACATACAATGAAGCTTTCTTT. Encoded protein: CASSPTYNEAFF. The rearrangement links TRBV18 to TRBJ1-1, with D hard to call. The CDR3 is 12 amino acids. CDR1 KGHSH and CDR2 LQKENI come from the germline V gene. Trimming cost V 3 bases and J 7 bases, with 9 bases left between them.